These 19 T cell receptor beta chains were sequenced from one sample in a study of shared clonotypes between healthy human individuals (dated by TCRdb to 2020 to 2021). Libraries were built with the immunoSEQ multiplex PCR assay. The clones in this table, taken by TCRdb from immuneACCESS, are in-frame only. Not every clone is retained; where verified, under half of the shortfall comes from an unresolved V gene, and the cause of the rest is unknown. For this sample the table gives about 2 million clones, of which roughly 96% were detected only once. The top ten hold 0.1% to 0.15% of the sample. Sequencing was performed on naive CD4+ T cells sorted from blood. The meaning of the sample's cell subset or site label: CD45RA+ positively selected. Receptors were obtained from a man aged 18 to 35 in good health.

About this clone itself: The sample contains more than one DNA sequence encoding this CDR3. The genes are TRBV30 and TRBJ1-6, with a tentative D call TRBD1 (6 bases). V shed 2 bases and J shed 0 bases, with 11 bases lying between them. Germline CDR1 reads GTSNPN; CDR2 reads SVGIG (reference sequence). This CDR3 has 16 residues. Here the CDR3 DNA reads TGTGCCTGGAGTTTGACAGGCGGCTCCTATAATTCACCCCTCCACTTT. Translation: CAWSLTGGSYNSPLHF.

CDR3 residues: CASSQPTGTGSYEQYF. CDR3 in DNA: TGCGCCAGCAGCCAACCAACCGGGACAGGCTCCTACGAGCAGTACTTC. The chain carries TRBV4-1 and TRBJ2-7; TRBD1 aligns across 8 bases. CDR1 is MGHRA, CDR2 YSYEKL, per germline. Trimming at V came to 2 bases and at J to 0 bases, leaving 6 bases not matched to a gene. The length of the CDR3 is 16 residues.

The chain couples TRBV5-1 to TRBJ2-1; possible D gene TRBD2, 5 bases. Germline assignment: CDR1 SGHRS and CDR2 YFSETQ. The CDR3 totals 14 residues. V was pared by 5 bases and J by 0 bases, with 9 bases between. This CDR3 reads CASRAEDSYNEQFF. CDR3 nucleotides: TGCGCCAGCAGGGCGGAGGACTCCTACAATGAGCAGTTCTTC.

The CDR3 region has the DNA TGTGCCAGTAGTATAAAGGACAGCCGTAGCTCCTACGAGCAGTACTTC. This translates into CASSIKDSRSSYEQYF. This chain joins TRBV19 and TRBJ2-7, with D possibly TRBD1 on 6 matching bases. Between the trimmed V and J ends, which lost 2 bases and 0 bases, there was a span of 14 bases. The germline CDR1 and CDR2 sequences are LNHDA and SQIVND (reference sequence). The CDR3 totals 16 residues.

A single count supports this clone. The V gene is TRBV28, the J gene TRBJ2-7; D unresolved. This CDR3 spans 13 amino acids. CDR1 is MDHEN, CDR2 SYDVKM, per germline. The V and J ends lost 3 bases and 5 bases respectively, with 11 bases between them. CDR3 coding DNA: TGTGCCAGCAGTTTTCCAGGAAGGCACGAGCAGTACTTC. This sequence encodes CASSFPGRHEQYF.

The chain joins TRBV5-1 to TRBJ1-1, with D hard to call. Germline values: CDR1 SGHRS, CDR2 YFSETQ. V was shortened by 2 bases and J by 1 base, with 12 bases between the two germline ends. This CDR3 is built from 15 residues. The CDR3 is CASSLLNSGNTEAFF. For the CDR3, the DNA is TGCGCCAGCAGCTTACTGAATTCGGGGAACACTGAAGCTTTCTTT.

The chain carries TRBV6-1 and TRBJ1-5; no definite D call. Germline CDR1 and CDR2: MNHNS and SASEGT. There are 15 residues in the CDR3. The germline V and J ends were trimmed by 7 bases and 7 bases, with 20 bases remaining between them. The CDR3: CASTPNGRGRQPQHF. DNA of the CDR3: TGTGCCAGCACCCCGAACGGTAGAGGCAGGCAGCCCCAGCATTTT.

V gene TRBV30 combines with J gene TRBJ1-1; D is ambiguous. Trimming cost V 5 bases and J 0 bases, with 7 bases left between them. The CDR3 is 12 residues long. Germline V gene lookup returns CDR1 GTSNPN and CDR2 SVGIG (reference sequence). In nucleotides, the CDR3 is TGTGCCTGGGTCGGTGTGAACACTGAAGCTTTCTTT. Translating it yields CAWVGVNTEAFF.

The chain employs TRBV10-3 and TRBJ2-7, with D perhaps matching TRBD1 or TRBD2 (5 bases each). The CDR3 contains 14 residues. Germline V lookup: CDR1 ENHRY, CDR2 SYGVKD. V lost 6 bases and J 2 bases, leaving 14 bases between the germline ends. This chain's CDR3 is CAIRTGTDTYEQYF. As DNA, the CDR3 is TGTGCCATCAGGACCGGGACGGATACCTACGAGCAGTACTTC.

CDR3 protein: CASSPLSGTGASEQYF. For the CDR3, the DNA is TGTGCCAGCTCACCACTTTCCGGGACAGGGGCCAGCGAGCAGTACTTC. J is TRBJ2-7 and V is TRBV18; 10 bases map to TRBD1. The CDR3 extends over 16 amino acids. CDR1 and CDR2 from the germline V gene are KGHSH and LQKENI. V trimming: 1 base; J trimming: 6 bases; junction bases outside the gene matches: 9.

The chain uses TRBV6-1 and TRBJ2-4; a possible D gene is TRBD1 (7 bases). V was trimmed by 4 bases and J by 6 bases, leaving 13 bases between them. Germline V lookup: CDR1 MNHNS, CDR2 SASEGT. CDR3 length equals 14 residues. CDR3 protein: CASSVEGAGNIQYF. The CDR3 nucleotides read TGTGCCAGCAGTGTGGAGGGGGCCGGAAACATTCAGTACTTC.

The gene calls are TRBV6-6 and TRBJ2-2; possibly TRBD1 for D (6 bases). With 10 bases removed from V and 10 bases from J, the gap between germline ends came to 16 bases. This CDR3 spans 12 amino acids. The germline CDR1 and CDR2 sequences are MNHNY and SVGAGI (reference sequence). The CDR3 bases are TGTGCCACCAACGCAGGGGTGGAGGAGCTGTTTTTT. Translation gives CATNAGVEELFF.

The chain couples TRBV5-4 to TRBJ1-1, with 9 bases aligning to TRBD1. After removal of 4 bases from V and 7 bases from J, the junction contained 5 bases not matched to a gene. This CDR3 is built from 13 residues. Germline V lookup: CDR1 SGHNT, CDR2 YYREEE (reference sequence). CDR3: CASSRGQGIEAFF. Here the CDR3 DNA reads TGTGCCAGCAGCCGGGGACAGGGTATTGAAGCTTTCTTT.

The chain carries TRBV6-1 and TRBJ1-5, with a weak D call TRBD1 (5 bases). The CDR3 length is 18 residues. The germline V and J ends were trimmed by 4 bases and 2 bases, with 21 bases remaining between them. CDR1 and CDR2 from the germline V gene are MNHNS and SASEGT. The CDR3 nucleotides read TGTGCCAGCAGTGCCAATGGGGGGGTATTGGACCGCAATCAGCCCCAGCATTTT. Encoded protein: CASSANGGVLDRNQPQHF.

The chain joins TRBV14 to TRBJ1-6, with no clear D. The V end lost 4 bases, the J end lost 3 bases, and 7 bases lay between the germline ends. The germline V gene encodes CDR1 SGHDN and CDR2 FVKESK. The CDR3 extends over 14 amino acids. This chain's CDR3 is CASSLLSYNSPLHF. CDR3 sequence (DNA): TGTGCCAGCAGCCTTTTAAGCTATAATTCACCCCTCCACTTT.

This clone appeared once. V usage is TRBV11-2 and J usage is TRBJ1-6; perhaps TRBD1 as D (5 bases). This CDR3 region has 16 residues. Trimming took 5 bases from V and 5 from J, leaving 16 bases between them. Germline V CDR1 and CDR2: SGHAT, FQNNGV. The CDR3 sequence: CASSPRISGDNSPLHF. In DNA, the CDR3 is TGTGCCAGCAGCCCACGAATATCGGGGGATAATTCACCCCTCCACTTT.

A note on this clone: The identical CDR3 is also encoded by other nucleotide sequences in the sample. The chain employs TRBV5-1 and TRBJ2-5; either TRBD1 or TRBD2 may supply D (6 bases each). This CDR3 has 15 amino acids. The germline V gene has CDR1 SGHRS and CDR2 YFSETQ. The V and J ends lost 1 base and 1 base respectively, with 11 bases between them. The CDR3, as DNA: TGCGCCAGCAGCTTGCCCGGGGGCGGCCAAGAGACCCAGTACTTC. This gives the protein CASSLPGGGQETQYF.

V and J are TRBV4-1 and TRBJ2-3, with D possibly matching TRBD2 (6 bases). CDR3 length: 13 amino acids. Trimming removed 3 bases from V and 5 bases from J, with 9 bases in between. Germline V CDR1 and CDR2: MGHRA, YSYEKL. The CDR3 here is CASSHPGRDTQYF. CDR3 nucleotides: TGCGCCAGCAGCCACCCCGGGAGAGATACGCAGTATTTT.

The chain uses TRBV11-3 and TRBJ2-2, with TRBD1 matching over 8 bases. The V and J ends lost 5 bases and 3 bases, in that order; junction bases with no gene match: 8. The CDR3 runs 16 residues. Germline CDR1 and CDR2: SGHNT and YENEEA. DNA for the CDR3: TGTGCCAGCAGCCCAGGGACAGGCGCTTACACCGGGGAGCTGTTTTTT. Residues: CASSPGTGAYTGELFF.